This entry lists 7 T cell receptor beta chains sequenced from one sample in a study of cytomegalovirus exposure and HLA in healthy donors. Amplification used 60 Vbeta primers and 13 Jbeta primers. TCRdb's copy holds only in-frame clones and misses some; the assay was immunoSEQ multiplex PCR. The table includes about 160,000 clones, 80% to 90% detected once. Sequencing was done on a sample of PBMCs. These receptors all come from a woman aged 25 to 39 in good health and CMV-seropositive.

In its sample, this clone was seen once. This sequence joins TRBV6-1 and TRBJ2-7, with D possibly being TRBD1 (6 bases). Germline values: CDR1 MNHNS, CDR2 SASEGT. This CDR3 is 17 amino acids long. Trimming shortened V by 3 bases and J by 0 bases, and 18 bases separated the two germline ends. CDR3 sequence (DNA): TGTGCCAGCAGTGAGGTGGTCCAGGGCAGGGGCTCCTACGAGCAGTACTTC. Amino acid sequence: CASSEVVQGRGSYEQYF.

The rearrangement uses TRBV7-7 and TRBJ2-3, with TRBD2 matching over 10 bases. J lost 4 bases, V lost 5 bases, and 6 bases had no gene match. Per germline, CDR1 SSHAT and CDR2 FNYEAQ (reference sequence). The CDR3 has 15 amino acids. The CDR3, as DNA: TGTGCCAGCAGCAGTAGCGGGGGGACCGCAGATACGCAGTATTTT. It encodes CASSSSGGTADTQYF.

This clone has more than one count but fewer than ten. An end of the junction does not agree with germline; a read error may underlie this. The genes are TRBV5-6 and TRBJ2-7, with D possibly matching TRBD2 (6 bases). Germline V CDR1 and CDR2: SGHDT, YYEEEE. CDR3 length: 14 residues. The CDR3 DNA reads TGCGCCAGCAGCTTGAGGTCGGGGGCCTACGAGCAGTACTTC. Its translation is CASSLRSGAYEQYF.

The rearrangement links TRBV7-3 to TRBJ2-2, with a weak D call TRBD1 (5 bases). The germline V gene has CDR1 SGHTA and CDR2 FQGTGA. V lost 1 base and J lost 1, with 13 bases in between. This CDR3 spans 17 amino acids. The CDR3 loop reads CASSLRRQSGNTGELFF. The CDR3 nucleotides are TGTGCCAGCAGCTTAAGAAGACAGTCCGGGAACACCGGGGAGCTGTTTTTT. The full variable domain, completed using reference TRBV7-3 and TRBJ2-2, is GAGVSQTPSNKVTEKGKYVELRCDPISGHTALYWYRQSLGQGPEFLIYFQGTGAADDSGLPNDRFFAVRPEGSVSTLKIQRTERGDSAVYLCASSLRRQSGNTGELFFGEGSRLTVL.

J is TRBJ1-5 and V is TRBV7-9; D gene ambiguous. CDR3 size: 15 residues. Germline loops: CDR1 SEHNR, CDR2 FQNEAQ (reference sequence). The V end was cut by 1 base, the J end by 1 base, with 8 bases between. CDR3 region: CASSLGAGSNQPQHF. The CDR3 DNA follows: TGTGCCAGCAGCTTAGGAGCCGGGAGCAATCAGCCCCAGCATTTT.

This clone occurred a few times. The V gene is TRBV5-1, the J gene TRBJ2-7; 11 bases map to TRBD1. CDR1 is SGHRS, CDR2 YFSETQ, per germline. J lost 3 bases, V lost 0 bases, and 2 bases had no gene match. The CDR3 totals 15 residues. CDR3 in amino acids: CASSLGGTGGYEQYF. The CDR3 coding sequence is TGCGCCAGCAGCTTGGGAGGGACAGGGGGCTACGAGCAGTACTTC. Based on the CDR3 plus reference TRBV5-1 and TRBJ2-7, the full variable domain is KAGVTQTPRYLIKTRGQQVTLSCSPISGHRSVSWYQQTPGQGLQFLFEYFSETQRNKGNFPGRFSGRQFSNSRSEMNVSTLELGDSALYLCASSLGGTGGYEQYFGPGTRLTVT.

A few counts support this clone. Written as DNA, the CDR3 is TGTGCCAGCAGCACACAGGGGGCGAACACTGAAGCTTTCTTT. This codes for CASSTQGANTEAFF. The chain links TRBV7-2 to TRBJ1-1; 9 bases match TRBD1. Germline trimming cut 5 bases from V and 1 base from J; bases unmatched to any gene: 2. Looked up from germline, CDR1 is SGHTA and CDR2 is FQGNSA. The CDR3 covers 14 residues.